The next 6 T cell receptor beta chains were all read from a single sample in a study of response to subunit inactivated influenza vaccine. TCRdb recomputed calls from the RT-PCR reads with MiXCR, one row per CDR3 protein. The table includes approximately 230,000 distinct CDR3 sequences, 12% detected once. The sample consisted of non-naive T cells sorted from PBMCs, taken 14 to 15 days before vaccination. Receptors originate from a man aged 50-59 years who received an inactivated influenza vaccine.

A few counts support this clonotype. This chain uses TRBV20-1 with TRBJ2-7, with a tentative D call TRBD2 (6 bases). Trimming cost V 5 bases and J 0 bases, with 20 bases left between them. This CDR3 has 16 amino acids. Germline CDR1 and CDR2: DFQATT and SNEGSKA (reference sequence). CDR3 loop: CSAVLSGASVSYEQYF. CDR3 bases: TGCAGTGCTGTACTCAGTGGGGCTAGCGTCTCCTACGAGCAGTACTTC.

This chain uses TRBV6-5 with TRBJ2-1; the D is unclear. The CDR3 has 17 residues. Germline loops: CDR1 MNHEY, CDR2 SVGAGI. Between the trimmed V and J ends, which lost 0 bases and 0 bases, there was a span of 12 bases. CDR3 nucleotides: TGTGCCAGCAGTTACTCGATATCTAACCCCTCCTACAATGAGCAGTTCTTC. Protein: CASSYSISNPSYNEQFF.

This clonotype was seen a few times. J is TRBJ1-2 and V is TRBV11-1; D is unresolved. Per germline, CDR1 SGHAT and CDR2 FQDESV (reference sequence). The V gene lost 6 bases and the J gene lost 4 bases, with 12 bases spanning the gap. The CDR3 sequence is 13 residues long. CDR3 region: CASSSDPGYGYTF. The CDR3, as DNA: TGTGCCAGCAGTAGCGATCCCGGCTATGGCTACACCTTC.

The table lists this clonotype with many counts. This chain links TRBV28 with TRBJ2-1; D might be TRBD1 (6 bases). The V and J ends lost 0 bases and 3 bases respectively, with 6 bases between them. The germline V gene has CDR1 MDHEN and CDR2 SYDVKM. This CDR3 has 14 amino acids. This CDR3 reads CASSLWDSYNEQFF. DNA of the CDR3: TGTGCCAGCAGTTTATGGGACAGCTACAATGAGCAGTTCTTC.

This clonotype occurred a few times. The V gene is TRBV7-3, the J gene TRBJ2-7, with 7 nucleotides matching TRBD2. Germline CDR1 reads SGHTA; CDR2 reads FQGTGA. The CDR3 runs to 14 residues. With 3 bases clipped from V and 7 bases from J, the junction kept 9 bases outside the gene matches. CDR3 nucleotide sequence: TGTGCCAGCAGCTTGGGTGCGGGGGAATCTGAGCAGTACTTC. Translating it yields CASSLGAGESEQYF.

This clonotype was detected only a few times. V and J are TRBV6-1 and TRBJ1-2, with TRBD1 identical over 10 bases. The CDR3 runs to 13 residues. The V gene end was trimmed by 6 bases and the J gene end by 12 bases; junction bases not matched to a gene: 10. Germline lookup yields CDR1 MNHNS and CDR2 SASEGT. The CDR3 region has the DNA TGTGCCAGCAGCTCAACCGGGACAGGGGTTAACACCTTC. Translating gives CASSSTGTGVNTF.